The 30 T cell receptor beta chains presented below share a single source sample, sequenced in a study of T cells in Graves' hyperthyroidism and ophthalmopathy. The source material, RNA transcripts, was used to amplify TCR beta CDR3 regions. When the TCR CDR3 underwent first-round RT-PCR, the HTBI primer set was used. TCRdb re-called the multiplex PCR reads through MiXCR, storing one row per CDR3 protein. The sample consists of a few hundred thousand distinct CDR3 sequences, around 45% of them appearing once. Material: peripheral blood or thyroid tissue (not recorded which). All receptors derive from a woman aged 18-30 years with Graves' hyperthyroidism.

CDR3 residues: CSLATSGLYEQYF. In DNA, the CDR3 is TGCAGCTTAGCCACTAGCGGGCTCTACGAGCAGTACTTC. The chain employs TRBV29-1 and TRBJ2-7, with TRBD2 matching 9 bases. The CDR3 covers 13 residues. J gave up 3 bases and V 8 bases, and 8 bases lay outside the gene matches. Per germline, CDR1 SQVTM and CDR2 ANQGSEA.

In DNA form, the CDR3 reads TGTGCCACCAGGGGCAATCAGCCCCAGCATTTT. As protein: CATRGNQPQHF. The genes are TRBV24-1 and TRBJ1-5; D remains unclear. Germline CDR1 and CDR2: KGHDR and SFDVKD. Trimming took 7 bases from V and 2 from J, leaving 2 bases between them. The CDR3 has 11 residues.

This clonotype was seen ten or more times. V gene TRBV7-2 combines with J gene TRBJ1-2, with D uncertain. The CDR3 length is 15 residues. The V end was cut by 10 bases, the J end by 5 bases, with 23 bases between. CDR1 and CDR2 (germline): SGHTA, FQGNSA. CDR3 region: CATRLGRADLYGYTF. CDR3 in DNA: TGTGCCACCAGGTTGGGGAGAGCCGATTTATATGGCTACACCTTC.

This clonotype was detected only a few times. The chain carries TRBV18 and TRBJ1-1; 9 positions agree with TRBD1. Germline CDR1 reads KGHSH; CDR2 reads LQKENI. CDR3 length: 15 amino acids. J gave up 5 bases and V 3 bases, and 7 bases lay outside the gene matches. CDR3 residues: CASSPFRQGETEAFF. For the CDR3, the DNA is TGTGCCAGCTCACCGTTCCGACAGGGGGAGACTGAAGCTTTCTTT. The variable domain in full, with the rest retrieved from reference TRBV18 and TRBJ1-1, is NAGVMQNPRHLVRRRGQEARLRCSPMKGHSHVYWYRQLPEEGLKFMVYLQKENIIDESGMPKERFSAEFPKEGPSILRIQQVVRGDSAAYFCASSPFRQGETEAFFGQGTRLTVV.

The rearrangement links TRBV6-5 to TRBJ2-5; D is uncertain. CDR3 size: 18 residues. V dropped 2 bases and J dropped 1 base, with 20 bases sitting between them. Germline loops: CDR1 MNHEY, CDR2 SVGAGI. The CDR3 DNA sequence: TGTGCCAGCAGTTACAACCCCTCTTGGATGGCGGTCCAAGAGACCCAGTACTTC. This sequence encodes CASSYNPSWMAVQETQYF.

The genes are TRBV2 and TRBJ2-7; perhaps TRBD1 as D (6 bases). Near its end, the DNA agrees better with TRBJ2-1, so the J call may be wrong. The CDR3 extends over 16 amino acids. Looked up from germline, CDR1 is SNHLY and CDR2 is FYNNEI. The CDR3 DNA reads as TGTGCCAGCAGTGATCCCTCAACAGGGTTTTACAATGAGCAGTTCTTC. Translated, it gives CASSDPSTGFYNEQFF.

The rearrangement joins TRBV5-4 to TRBJ2-1; 8 bases align to TRBD2. The length of the CDR3 is 13 residues. Germline V gene sequence: CDR1 SGHNT, CDR2 YYREEE (reference sequence). V was clipped by 3 bases and J by 10 bases; unmatched bases: 6. The CDR3 DNA follows: TGTGCCAGCAGCTCACTAGCGGTCAGGGAGCAGTTCTTC. It yields the protein CASSSLAVREQFF.

This clonotype appeared many times. The chain links TRBV15 to TRBJ2-1; perhaps TRBD2 as D (6 bases). Germline V gene lookup returns CDR1 LNHNV and CDR2 YYDKDF (reference sequence). The CDR3 length is 12 residues. Trimming left V 0 bases short and J 12 bases short, with 9 bases between. CDR3 bases: TGTGCCACCAGCAGAGATCGGGGGTTGCAGTTCTTC. It translates to CATSRDRGLQFF.

This clonotype was observed a few times. The V call is TRBV2, the J call TRBJ1-2, with D possibly matching TRBD1 (6 bases). Trimming took off 4 bases at V and 2 bases at J, with 14 bases between the two ends. The CDR3 has 15 residues. CDR1 and CDR2 from the germline V gene are SNHLY and FYNNEI. DNA for the CDR3: TGTGCCAGCAGTGGGGGGGGTCAGGGGAACTATGGCTACACCTTC. This codes for CASSGGGQGNYGYTF.

The rearrangement uses TRBV5-1 and TRBJ1-1, with TRBD1 matching 12 bases. The germline V gene encodes CDR1 SGHRS and CDR2 YFSETQ. The CDR3 runs 15 residues. The J segment lost 7 bases and the V segment lost 3 bases, leaving 7 bases of the junction unmatched. The CDR3 coding sequence is TGCGCCAGCAGCTATACCGGGACAGGGGGCGATGAAGCTTTCTTT. It translates to CASSYTGTGGDEAFF.

The sample holds many counts of this clonotype. The genes are TRBV6-2 or TRBV6-3 and TRBJ2-7; tentatively, D is TRBD1 or TRBD2 (5 bases each). This CDR3 is 14 amino acids long. The ends were cut back, 6 bases at V and 0 bases at J, with 12 bases in the middle. Germline V gives CDR1 MNHEY, CDR2 SVGEGT. CDR3 sequence: CASSLGTYSYEQYF. The CDR3 nucleotides are TGTGCCAGCAGCTTAGGGACGTACTCCTACGAGCAGTACTTC.

The CDR3, as DNA: TGTGCCAGTACCGACAACGGACTAGCGGGAGATGAGCAGTTCTTC. Translation: CASTDNGLAGDEQFF. The chain carries TRBV19 and TRBJ2-1; 13 bases align to TRBD2. The J segment lost 8 bases and the V segment lost 7 bases, leaving 8 bases of the junction unmatched. The CDR3 length is 15 residues. CDR1 and CDR2 (germline): LNHDA, SQIVND (reference sequence).

The chain combines TRBV12-3 or TRBV12-4 with TRBJ1-3, with no clear D. CDR3 length equals 16 residues. V dropped 8 bases and J dropped 0 bases, with 17 bases sitting between them. The CDR3: CASSPLTTGSGNTIYF. The CDR3 coding sequence is TGTGCCAGCTCACCACTAACGACGGGCTCTGGAAACACCATATATTTT.

V gene TRBV19 combines with J gene TRBJ1-4; 8 nucleotides line up with TRBD1. Losses at the gene ends were 4 bases for V and 10 bases for J; bases not matched to a gene: 11. Germline-derived CDR1 and CDR2 are LNHDA and SQIVND (reference sequence). CDR3 length equals 15 residues. CDR3 in amino acids: CASSTTGGMSVKLFF. As DNA, the CDR3 is TGTGCCAGTAGTACTACAGGGGGGATGAGTGTAAAACTGTTTTTT.

This clonotype was counted only a few times. The chain uses TRBV18 and TRBJ2-2; D is ambiguous. The CDR3 spans 14 residues. The germline V and J ends were trimmed by 0 bases and 4 bases, with 6 bases remaining between them. Germline assignment: CDR1 KGHSH and CDR2 LQKENI. As DNA, the CDR3 is TGTGCCAGCTCACCACCAGGCCGCACCGGGGAGCTGTTTTTT. It yields the protein CASSPPGRTGELFF. Supplemented by reference TRBV18 and TRBJ2-2, the full variable domain reads NAGVMQNPRHLVRRRGQEARLRCSPMKGHSHVYWYRQLPEEGLKFMVYLQKENIIDESGMPKERFSAEFPKEGPSILRIQQVVRGDSAAYFCASSPPGRTGELFFGEGSRLTVL.

The sample holds many counts of this clonotype. The rearrangement links TRBV6-2 or TRBV6-3 to TRBJ2-6; no clear D. This CDR3 spans 15 amino acids. V was trimmed by 0 bases and J by 7 bases, leaving 10 bases between them. Germline CDR1 reads MNHEY; CDR2 reads SVGEGT. This CDR3 is CASSYSILRANVLTF. CDR3 nucleotide sequence: TGTGCCAGCAGTTACTCCATATTGAGAGCCAACGTCCTGACTTTC.

In its sample, this clonotype was seen many times. The J gene is TRBJ2-7, the V gene TRBV7-2; either TRBD1 or TRBD2 may supply D (5 bases each). Germline V lookup: CDR1 SGHTA, CDR2 FQGNSA. The CDR3 spans 14 residues. With 5 bases removed from V and 0 bases from J, the gap between germline ends came to 11 bases. CDR3 sequence reads: CASSNWDGSYEQYF. The CDR3 nucleotides read TGTGCCAGCAGCAACTGGGACGGCTCCTACGAGCAGTACTTC.

This clonotype was detected ten times or more. The genes are TRBV27 and TRBJ2-7, with TRBD1 as a possible D gene (7 bases). Germline CDR1 and CDR2: MNHEY and SMNVEV (reference sequence). The CDR3 covers 15 residues. V dropped 1 base and J dropped 4 bases, with 14 bases sitting between them. The CDR3 loop reads CASSLWTGGLYEQYF. The DNA for the CDR3 is TGTGCCAGCAGTTTATGGACAGGAGGGCTATACGAGCAGTACTTC.

The chain joins TRBV7-9 to TRBJ2-1; 8 positions match TRBD2. The CDR3 covers 16 residues. The germline gives CDR1 SEHNR, CDR2 FQNEAQ (reference sequence). After removal of 5 bases from V and 5 bases from J, the junction contained 11 bases not matched to a gene. CDR3 region: CASSKWSGRSHNEQFF. CDR3 nucleotides: TGTGCCAGCAGCAAGTGGAGCGGGAGAAGCCACAATGAGCAGTTCTTC.

The gene calls are TRBV9 and TRBJ1-5, with D tentatively TRBD1 (5 bases). Per the germline V gene, CDR1 is SGDLS and CDR2 is YYNGEE. The CDR3 contains 15 residues. V was trimmed by 4 bases and J by 5 bases, leaving 16 bases between them. CDR3 in DNA: TGTGCCAGCAGCCAGGGACTAGCGGGACATCAGCCCCAGCATTTT. This sequence encodes CASSQGLAGHQPQHF.

This clonotype was picked up many times. V and J are TRBV6-2 or TRBV6-3 and TRBJ2-7, with 7 bases aligning to TRBD2. CDR3 length: 15 amino acids. The V and J ends lost 3 bases and 0 bases, in that order; junction bases with no gene match: 5. Germline V CDR1 and CDR2: MNHEY, SVGEGT. The CDR3 DNA follows: TGTGCCAGCAGTTATACGGGAGGAACCTCCTACGAGCAGTACTTC. It codes for CASSYTGGTSYEQYF.

This clonotype has only one observation. V and J are TRBV6-4 and TRBJ1-1; no clear D. This CDR3 comprises 15 residues. Trimming cost V 6 bases and J 4 bases, with 18 bases left between them. CDR1 MRHNA and CDR2 SNTAGT come from the germline V gene. The CDR3 DNA reads TGTGCCAGCAGGGAAGGGTGGGCTGGAGGCACTGAAGCTTTCTTT. Translated, it gives CASREGWAGGTEAFF.

V gene TRBV19 combines with J gene TRBJ1-1; D may be TRBD1 (5 bases). Germline V CDR1 and CDR2: LNHDA, SQIVND (reference sequence). The CDR3 runs 12 residues. Deletions cut 7 bases from V and 0 bases from J, with 6 bases between. The CDR3 is CASMGVNTEAFF. The CDR3 coding sequence is TGTGCCAGTATGGGGGTGAACACTGAAGCTTTCTTT.

With respect to this clonotype: One end of the junction varies from germline; a read error may be responsible. The J gene is TRBJ1-3, the V gene TRBV7-2; 9 nucleotides align to TRBD1. Germline V gives CDR1 SGHTA, CDR2 FQGNSA. The CDR3 runs to 15 residues. The CDR3 region is CANSAQGALGNTIYF. DNA for the CDR3: TGTGCCAACAGCGCACAGGGGGCGCTTGGAAACACCATATATTTT.

This clonotype showed up just once. CDR3 amino acids: CASSPGQGHQPQHF. CDR3 in DNA: TGTGCCAGCAGCCCGGGACAGGGGCATCAGCCCCAGCATTTT. The gene calls are TRBV5-8 and TRBJ1-5, with TRBD1 identical over 10 bases. The CDR3 extends over 14 amino acids. The V and J ends lost 4 bases and 5 bases, in that order; junction bases with no gene match: 3. Germline V gene data show CDR1 as SGHTS and CDR2 as YDEGEE.

This chain connects TRBV12-1 to TRBJ2-5; the tabulated D call, TRBD2, remains unverified against the DNA. TRBV12-1 is assigned pseudogene status. This CDR3 region has 16 residues. CDR3 DNA: TGTGCCAGCAGCTTTCCGCCGACTAGCGGGATAGAGACCCAGTACTTC. It specifies CASSFPPTSGIETQYF.

The chain has TRBV15 and TRBJ2-5, with a possible D match to TRBD2 (6 bases). V was clipped by 1 base and J by 2 bases, with 17 bases between them. Germline CDR1 and CDR2: LNHNV and YYDKDF (reference sequence). The CDR3 is made up of 17 amino acids. CDR3 nucleotides: TGTGCCACCAGCAGAGGAAAGGACTATGGCCAACAAGAGACCCAGTACTTC. It yields the protein CATSRGKDYGQQETQYF.

This clonotype was seen a few times. The genes are TRBV7-6 and TRBJ2-5; 11 bases match TRBD2. The CDR3 runs 18 residues. Germline trimming cut 5 bases from V and 2 bases from J; bases unmatched to any gene: 13. Per the germline V gene, CDR1 is SGHVS and CDR2 is FNYEAQ. The CDR3 spells CASSHLTSGERGQETQYF. CDR3 nucleotide sequence: TGTGCCAGCAGCCACCTGACTAGCGGGGAGAGGGGACAAGAGACCCAGTACTTC.

This clonotype has ten or more counts. The chain couples TRBV10-3 to TRBJ2-7; 7 bases map to TRBD1. CDR3 length: 16 amino acids. Trimming took 3 bases from V and 9 from J; bases not matched to a gene: 17. From germline, CDR1 is ENHRY and CDR2 SYGVKD. This chain's CDR3 is CAISDALRQGVGMQYF. The CDR3, as DNA: TGTGCCATCAGTGATGCGCTCCGGCAGGGGGTTGGGATGCAGTACTTC.

This clonotype appeared a single time. V is TRBV13 and J is TRBJ1-1; D might be TRBD1 (5 bases). This CDR3 is 15 amino acids long. Looked up from germline, CDR1 is PRHDT and CDR2 is FYEKMQ (reference sequence). Trimming took off 6 bases at V and 1 base at J, with 15 bases between the two ends. CDR3 sequence (DNA): TGTGCCAGCAGAGCTCACCGGGGGGGGAACACTGAAGCTTTCTTT. Translation: CASRAHRGGNTEAFF.